This T cell receptor beta chain was documented in a study of radiotherapy plus CTLA-4 blockade in lung cancer. Whole-study findings and limits: Expansion of tumor-derived TCR clones was observed in blood after radiotherapy plus ipilimumab. Early blood T cell clone dynamics reportedly forecast response best, with interferon-beta.

Clones were sequenced by immunoSEQ multiplex PCR, and TCRdb holds only the in-frame ones, with some missing. The sample records roughly 54,000 clones, about four fifths being singletons. This clone was seen more than once but under ten times. What it binds is not known. Germline assignment: CDR1 SGHNT and CDR2 YYREEE (reference sequence). V dropped 0 bases and J dropped 4 bases, with 11 bases sitting between them. There are 15 residues in the CDR3. Ipilimumab-mediated CTLA-4 blockade plus focal radiation was given to patients having chemo-refractory metastatic non-small-cell lung cancer. The chain links TRBV5-4 to TRBJ2-1; D might be TRBD1 (6 bases). The source is a human donor with non-small cell lung cancer whose response to radiotherapy plus ipilimumab could not be evaluated. The sequenced sample was peripheral blood, obtained from a patient treated with radiotherapy plus ipilimumab. The CDR3 reads CASSLGPGAYNEQFF. CDR3 sequence (DNA): TGTGCCAGCAGCTTGGGGCCAGGGGCTTACAATGAGCAGTTCTTC.